The 24 T cell receptor beta chains listed next were all sequenced from one sample in a study of radiation and T cells in renal cell carcinoma (TCRdb year 2020). Libraries were built with the immunoSEQ multiplex PCR assay. Here the immuneACCESS table is served through TCRdb, limited to in-frame sequences with V and J called. Missing clones are a known gap in these copies; in checked studies unresolved V genes cover under half, and the rest lacks a known reason. This sample comprises approximately 17,000 clones, 50% of them detected only once. The biggest ten clones account for approximately 40% of the sample. In the paper's terms, the time point label means: tumor resected at nephrectomy. The sample's treatment or condition label, in plain terms: 15 Gy SBRT to primary tumor, nephrectomy 4 weeks later. The specimen was tumor tissue, collected from a patient whose treatment included radiotherapy and nephrectomy. All receptors come from a woman between 55 and 75 years old with renal cell carcinoma.

The chain couples TRBV7-9 to TRBJ2-7, with 10 bases fitting TRBD1. The ends lost 3 bases at V and 4 bases at J; junction bases unmatched: 6. The germline CDR1 and CDR2 sequences are SEHNR and FQNEAQ (reference sequence). The CDR3 is 15 amino acids. The DNA of the CDR3 is TGTGCCAGCAGCTTGGCGGGGACAGGGGTGTACGAGCAGTACTTC. Translated: CASSLAGTGVYEQYF.

The chain is built from TRBV6-1 and TRBJ1-2; possible D gene TRBD1, 6 bases. The CDR3 runs to 11 residues. Between the trimmed V and J ends, which lost 6 bases and 5 bases, there was a span of 7 bases. Germline assignment: CDR1 MNHNS and CDR2 SASEGT. As DNA, the CDR3 is TGTGCCAGCAGCGACAGGTATGGCTACACCTTC. It encodes CASSDRYGYTF.

This clone was seen a few times. The V and J genes are TRBV7-2 and TRBJ2-7; maybe TRBD2 (6 bases). The CDR3 is made up of 16 amino acids. Germline V gene lookup returns CDR1 SGHTA and CDR2 FQGNSA. Trimming stripped 5 bases from V and 2 bases from J, with 19 bases between. For the CDR3, the DNA is TGTGCCAGCAGCCCAGTGTCCTTAGGAGGGGCCTACGAGCAGTACTTC. This gives the protein CASSPVSLGGAYEQYF.

This clone has more than one count but fewer than ten. This chain links TRBV7-9 with TRBJ2-3; a weak D match, TRBD2 (5 bases). Germline V gene lookup returns CDR1 SEHNR and CDR2 FQNEAQ (reference sequence). Trimming pared 1 base from V and 8 bases from J, leaving 10 bases between. The CDR3 consists of 13 residues. Here the CDR3 reads CASSLGELGTQYF. Here the CDR3 DNA reads TGTGCCAGCAGCTTAGGGGAGCTAGGTACGCAGTATTTT.

There are a few counts of this clone. The gene calls are TRBV6-5 and TRBJ1-2; 9 bases are a match to TRBD1. Germline CDR1 is MNHEY and CDR2 is SVGAGI. After removal of 6 bases from V and 2 bases from J, the junction contained 7 bases not matched to a gene. The CDR3 runs to 15 residues. DNA for the CDR3: TGTGCCAGCAGGGAACAGGGGGCGGAAAACTATGGCTACACCTTC. The encoded protein is CASREQGAENYGYTF.

The rearrangement uses TRBV5-4 and TRBJ1-4; D gene uncertain. The germline V gene encodes CDR1 SGHNT and CDR2 YYREEE (reference sequence). V lost 3 bases and J lost 8, with 11 bases in between. This CDR3 has 13 residues. CDR3 DNA: TGTGCCAGCAGCTGGGCTGGGAGGGAAAAACTGTTTTTT. This codes for CASSWAGREKLFF.

This sequence joins TRBV6-6 and TRBJ2-7, with TRBD1 as a possible D gene (5 bases). V was trimmed by 6 bases and J by 3 bases, leaving 12 bases between them. Germline V gene lookup returns CDR1 MNHNY and CDR2 SVGAGI (reference sequence). This CDR3 has 13 amino acids. In DNA form, the CDR3 reads TGTGCCAGCAGCGCGGTGACAGTCTACGAGCAGTACTTC. Translation: CASSAVTVYEQYF.

This chain connects TRBV4-2 to TRBJ2-7; D is unclear. The CDR3 has 12 residues. CDR1 and CDR2 (germline): LGHNA, YNFKEQ. Trimming cost V 1 base and J 4 bases, with 5 bases left between them. This CDR3 is CASSQVGYEQYF. As DNA, the CDR3 is TGTGCCAGCAGCCAAGTGGGGTACGAGCAGTACTTC.

The CDR3 reads CASSVDFQGYTF. The CDR3 region has the DNA TGTGCCAGCAGCGTAGATTTCCAAGGCTACACCTTC. V is TRBV9 and J is TRBJ1-2, with D uncertain. Germline V gene data show CDR1 as SGDLS and CDR2 as YYNGEE. The ends were cut back, 0 bases at V and 8 bases at J, with 8 bases in the middle. The length of the CDR3 is 12 residues.

This clone was recorded a few times. The rearrangement links TRBV28 to TRBJ1-4, with a tentative D call TRBD1 (6 bases). The CDR3 runs to 14 residues. V lost 3 bases and J 8 bases, leaving 13 bases between the germline ends. Per germline, CDR1 MDHEN and CDR2 SYDVKM. As DNA, the CDR3 is TGTGCCAGCAGTTTGCTACAGGGTGGCGAAAAACTGTTTTTT. As protein: CASSLLQGGEKLFF. The full variable domain, with the rest looked up from reference TRBV28 and TRBJ1-4, is DVKVTQSSRYLVKRTGEKVFLECVQDMDHENMFWYRQDPGLGLRLIYFSYDVKMKEKGDIPEGYSVSREKKERFSLILESASTNQTSMYLCASSLLQGGEKLFFGSGTQLSVL.

A word on this clone: Within the sample, other DNA sequences also encode this same CDR3. The rearrangement uses TRBV18 and TRBJ2-7; D gene ambiguous. V was shortened by 2 bases and J by 4 bases, with 6 bases between the two germline ends. There are 12 residues in the CDR3. Germline loops: CDR1 KGHSH, CDR2 LQKENI. The CDR3 DNA reads as TGTGCCAGCTCACCATCATCTTACGAGCAGTACTTC. This codes for CASSPSSYEQYF.

The chain has TRBV5-1 and TRBJ1-1; D unresolved. This CDR3 comprises 16 residues. The V gene's germline CDR1 is SGHRS and CDR2 YFSETQ. The V end was cut by 4 bases, the J end by 1 base, with 17 bases between. The CDR3 sequence is CASSPNPGARNTEAFF. The CDR3 nucleotides are TGCGCCAGCAGCCCCAACCCGGGAGCCAGGAACACTGAAGCTTTCTTT.

The rearrangement uses TRBV7-2 and TRBJ1-6; D call uncertain. Trimming took off 1 base at V and 7 bases at J, with 11 bases between the two ends. Germline CDR1 reads SGHTA; CDR2 reads FQGNSA. The CDR3 has 15 residues. The CDR3 reads CASSLGAMGNSPLHF. The CDR3 DNA reads as TGTGCCAGCAGCTTAGGGGCAATGGGGAATTCACCCCTCCACTTT.

CDR3 bases: TGTGCCAGCAGTCAGACAGGGGCCCTGGGGGACGAGCAGTACTTC. Translation: CASSQTGALGDEQYF. The chain links TRBV7-3 to TRBJ2-7; TRBD1 aligns across 8 bases. The CDR3 is 15 residues long. Losses at the gene ends were 6 bases for V and 5 bases for J; bases not matched to a gene: 12. Per the germline V gene, CDR1 is SGHTA and CDR2 is FQGTGA. Variable domain in full (rest from reference TRBV7-3 and TRBJ2-7): GAGVSQTPSNKVTEKGKYVELRCDPISGHTALYWYRQSLGQGPEFLIYFQGTGAADDSGLPNDRFFAVRPEGSVSTLKIQRTERGDSAVYLCASSQTGALGDEQYFGPGTRLTVT.

V is TRBV2 and J is TRBJ1-1; D ambiguous. The V gene's germline CDR1 is SNHLY and CDR2 FYNNEI. This CDR3 contains 12 residues. The CDR3 nucleotides read TGTGCTATGGGTAGGGTGAACACTGAAGCTTTCTTT. This sequence encodes CAMGRVNTEAFF.

This clone turned up a few times. The rearrangement uses TRBV2 and TRBJ2-5; D is undetermined. V lost 2 bases to trimming and J lost 5 bases, with 3 bases between them. CDR3 length: 11 amino acids. Germline values: CDR1 SNHLY, CDR2 FYNNEI. CDR3 region: CASSEWETQYF. The CDR3 DNA sequence: TGTGCCAGCAGTGAATGGGAGACCCAGTACTTC.

The rearrangement links TRBV27 to TRBJ1-1, with TRBD1 as a possible D gene (5 bases). V lost 9 bases and J 5 bases, leaving 25 bases between the germline ends. Germline V gives CDR1 MNHEY, CDR2 SMNVEV (reference sequence). This CDR3 is built from 16 residues. The chain's CDR3 is CASSSWGKGHRTEAFF. Here the CDR3 DNA reads TGTGCCAGTTCCTCTTGGGGGAAGGGTCATAGGACTGAAGCTTTCTTT.

The rearrangement joins TRBV6-1 to TRBJ1-2, with a weak D call TRBD1 (6 bases). The V and J ends lost 5 bases and 5 bases respectively, with 12 bases between them. Looked up from germline, CDR1 is MNHNS and CDR2 is SASEGT. This CDR3 is 13 amino acids long. CDR3 sequence (DNA): TGTGCCAGCAGTCGATCCACAGGGTATGGCTACACCTTC. It encodes CASSRSTGYGYTF.

V usage is TRBV9 and J usage is TRBJ2-1; TRBD2 matches at 9 bases. This CDR3 comprises 15 residues. The J segment lost 4 bases and the V segment lost 2 bases, leaving 4 bases of the junction unmatched. Germline values: CDR1 SGDLS, CDR2 YYNGEE. The CDR3 DNA follows: TGTGCCAGCAGCGTCTCAACTAGCGGGTACAATGAGCAGTTCTTC. It is translated as CASSVSTSGYNEQFF.

The chain joins TRBV5-6 to TRBJ2-2; maybe TRBD1 (6 bases). V was pared by 0 bases and J by 6 bases, with 15 bases between. CDR1 is SGHDT and CDR2 is YYEEEE in the germline V gene. This CDR3 has 16 amino acids. Here the CDR3 DNA reads TGTGCCAGCAGCTTGGGCCCTACAGGGCGGGCCGGGGAGCTGTTTTTT. This translates into CASSLGPTGRAGELFF.

The chain couples TRBV6-6 to TRBJ2-5; TRBD2 agrees at 10 bases. This CDR3 contains 16 residues. The V gene's germline CDR1 is MNHNY and CDR2 SVGAGI (reference sequence). V lost 1 base and J lost 4; bases outside the gene matches: 6. The DNA for the CDR3 is TGTGCCAGCAGTTACTTCGCAGCGGGGGGGGGAGAGACCCAGTACTTC. Amino acid sequence: CASSYFAAGGGETQYF.

This clone turned up a few times. The chain links TRBV10-3 to TRBJ2-1, with D unresolved. The V end was cut by 8 bases, the J end by 7 bases, with 15 bases between. The germline CDR1 and CDR2 sequences are ENHRY and SYGVKD. The CDR3 runs to 13 residues. CDR3 in DNA: TGTGCCATCGGAATTTTCATGGGGAATGAGCAGTTCTTC. Encoded protein: CAIGIFMGNEQFF.

A few counts support this clone. J is TRBJ2-2 and V is TRBV6-5; D is unresolved. CDR1 MNHEY and CDR2 SVGAGI come from the germline V gene. V was shortened by 4 bases and J by 7 bases, with 13 bases between the two germline ends. This CDR3 is 14 amino acids long. This chain's CDR3 is CASSFLTSGGELFF. The CDR3, as DNA: TGTGCCAGCAGTTTCCTAACCTCTGGCGGGGAGCTGTTTTTT.

This clone has at least ten counts. One junction end does not reproduce the germline sequence, and a read error may be involved. In nucleotides, the CDR3 is TGTGCCAGCAGCCAACTGAACAGGGTTGGATACACCATATATTTT. Its protein product is CASSQLNRVGYTIYF. The rearrangement joins TRBV14 to TRBJ1-3; D perhaps matches TRBD1 (6 bases). The CDR3 runs to 15 residues. CDR1 is SGHDN, CDR2 FVKESK, per germline.